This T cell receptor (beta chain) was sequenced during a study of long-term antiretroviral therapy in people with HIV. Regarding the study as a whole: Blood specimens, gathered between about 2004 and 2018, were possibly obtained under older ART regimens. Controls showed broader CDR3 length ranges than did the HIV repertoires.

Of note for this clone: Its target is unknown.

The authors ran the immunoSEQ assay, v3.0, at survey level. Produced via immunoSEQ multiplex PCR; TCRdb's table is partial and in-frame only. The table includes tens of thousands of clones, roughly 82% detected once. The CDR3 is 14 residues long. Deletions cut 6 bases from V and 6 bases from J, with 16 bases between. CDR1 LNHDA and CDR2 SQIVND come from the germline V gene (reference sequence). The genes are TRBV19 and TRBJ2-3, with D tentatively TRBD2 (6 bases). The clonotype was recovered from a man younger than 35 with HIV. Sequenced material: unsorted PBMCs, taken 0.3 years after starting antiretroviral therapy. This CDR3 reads CASSGDWGFDTQYF. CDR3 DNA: TGTGCCAGTAGCGGGGACTGGGGGTTTGATACGCAGTATTTT. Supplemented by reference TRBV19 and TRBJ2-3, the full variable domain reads DGGITQSPKYLFRKEGQNVTLSCEQNLNHDAMYWYRQDPGQGLRLIYYSQIVNDFQKGDIAEGYSVSREKKESFPLTVTSAQKNPTAFYLCASSGDWGFDTQYFGPGTRLTVL.